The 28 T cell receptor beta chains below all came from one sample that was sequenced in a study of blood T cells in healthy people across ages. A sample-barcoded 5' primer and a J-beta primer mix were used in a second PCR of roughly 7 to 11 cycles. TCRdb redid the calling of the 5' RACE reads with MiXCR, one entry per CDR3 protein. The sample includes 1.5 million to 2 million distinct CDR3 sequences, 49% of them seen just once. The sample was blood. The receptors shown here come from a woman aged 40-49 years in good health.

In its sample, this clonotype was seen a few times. CDR3 in amino acids: CASSLHLQGAGSGANVLTF. DNA for the CDR3: TGCGCCAGCAGCCTCCATCTCCAGGGGGCGGGTTCTGGGGCCAACGTCCTGACTTTC. The J gene is TRBJ2-6, the V gene TRBV4-3; TRBD1 agrees at 8 bases. The V gene end was trimmed by 4 bases and the J gene end by 1 base; junction bases not matched to a gene: 12. The length of the CDR3 is 19 residues. Germline V gene lookup returns CDR1 LGHNA and CDR2 YSLEER.

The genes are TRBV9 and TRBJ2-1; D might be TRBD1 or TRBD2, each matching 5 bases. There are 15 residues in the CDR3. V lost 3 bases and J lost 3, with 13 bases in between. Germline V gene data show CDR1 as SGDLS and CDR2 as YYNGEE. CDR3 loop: CASSEGTRIYNEQFF. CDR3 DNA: TGTGCCAGCAGCGAGGGGACGCGGATCTACAATGAGCAGTTCTTC.

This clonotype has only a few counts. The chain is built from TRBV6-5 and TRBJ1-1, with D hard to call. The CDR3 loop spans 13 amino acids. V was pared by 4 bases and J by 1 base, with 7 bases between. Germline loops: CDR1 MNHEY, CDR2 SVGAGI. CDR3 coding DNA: TGTGCCAGCAGTTGGTCCGGGAACACTGAAGCTTTCTTT. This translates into CASSWSGNTEAFF.

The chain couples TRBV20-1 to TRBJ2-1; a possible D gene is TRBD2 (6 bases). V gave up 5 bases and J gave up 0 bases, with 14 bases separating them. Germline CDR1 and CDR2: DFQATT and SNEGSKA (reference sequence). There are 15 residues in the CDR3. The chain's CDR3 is CSAGRGKSSYNEQFF. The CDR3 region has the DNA TGCAGTGCTGGACGGGGGAAGAGCTCCTACAATGAGCAGTTCTTC.

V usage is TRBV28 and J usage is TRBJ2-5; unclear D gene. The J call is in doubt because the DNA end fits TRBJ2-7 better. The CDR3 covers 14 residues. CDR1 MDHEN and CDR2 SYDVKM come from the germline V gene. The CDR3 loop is CASSFRAARHEQYF. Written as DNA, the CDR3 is TGTGCCAGCAGTTTTCGGGCGGCACGCCACGAGCAGTACTTC.

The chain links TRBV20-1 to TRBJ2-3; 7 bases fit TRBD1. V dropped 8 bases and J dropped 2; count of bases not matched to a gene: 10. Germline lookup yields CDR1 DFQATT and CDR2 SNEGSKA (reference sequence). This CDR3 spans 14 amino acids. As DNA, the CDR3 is TGCAGTTGCGTACCGGGACAGAACACAGATACGCAGTATTTT. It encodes CSCVPGQNTDTQYF.

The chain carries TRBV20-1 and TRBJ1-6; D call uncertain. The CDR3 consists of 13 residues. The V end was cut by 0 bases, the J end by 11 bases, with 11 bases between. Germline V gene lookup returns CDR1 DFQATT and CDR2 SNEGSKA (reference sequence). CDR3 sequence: CSAREYLRPPLHF. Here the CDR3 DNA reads TGCAGTGCTAGAGAATACCTAAGGCCACCCCTCCACTTT.

The CDR3 is CASSSAGTGKGYYGYTF. In DNA form, the CDR3 reads TGTGCCAGCAGTAGTGCCGGGACAGGGAAGGGGTACTATGGCTACACCTTC. This sequence joins TRBV6-1 and TRBJ1-2; 9 bases line up with TRBD1. Trimming took 5 bases from V and 3 from J; bases not matched to a gene: 13. The CDR3 sequence is 17 residues long. The V gene's germline CDR1 is MNHNS and CDR2 SASEGT.

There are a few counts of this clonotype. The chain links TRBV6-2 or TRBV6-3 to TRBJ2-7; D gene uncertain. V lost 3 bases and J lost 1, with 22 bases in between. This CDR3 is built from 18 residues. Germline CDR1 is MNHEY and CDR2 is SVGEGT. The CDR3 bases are TGTGCCAGCAGTTATCTGGCCCGTATTCCGGGTTTATCCTACGAGCAGTACTTC. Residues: CASSYLARIPGLSYEQYF.

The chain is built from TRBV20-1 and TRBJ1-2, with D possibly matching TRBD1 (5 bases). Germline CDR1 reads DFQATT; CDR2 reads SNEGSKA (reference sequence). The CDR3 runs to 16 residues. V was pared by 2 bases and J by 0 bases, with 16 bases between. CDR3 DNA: TGCAGTGCTAGACCTATTGTCGGGGACGCTAACTATGGCTACACCTTC. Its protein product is CSARPIVGDANYGYTF.

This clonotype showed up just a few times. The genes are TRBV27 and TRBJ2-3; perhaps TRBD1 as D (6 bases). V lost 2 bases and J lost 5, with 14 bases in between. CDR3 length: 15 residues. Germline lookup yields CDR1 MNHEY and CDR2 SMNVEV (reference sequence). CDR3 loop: CASSLQWGRLDTQYF. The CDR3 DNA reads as TGTGCCAGCAGTTTACAGTGGGGGCGCCTAGATACGCAGTATTTT.

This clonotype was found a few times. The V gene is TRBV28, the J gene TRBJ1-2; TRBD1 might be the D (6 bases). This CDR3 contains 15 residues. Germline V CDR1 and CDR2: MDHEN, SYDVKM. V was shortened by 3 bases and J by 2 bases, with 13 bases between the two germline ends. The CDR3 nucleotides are TGTGCCAGCAGTTTGTGGCGAACAGGGAACTATGGCTACACCTTC. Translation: CASSLWRTGNYGYTF.

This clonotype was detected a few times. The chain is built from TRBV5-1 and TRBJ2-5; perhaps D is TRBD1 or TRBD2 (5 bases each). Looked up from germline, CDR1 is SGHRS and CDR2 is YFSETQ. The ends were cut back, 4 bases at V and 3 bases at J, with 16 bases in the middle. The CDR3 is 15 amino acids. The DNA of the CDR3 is TGCGCCAGCAGCGGGTACTTCGGGGCCGAAGAGACCCAGTACTTC. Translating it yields CASSGYFGAEETQYF.

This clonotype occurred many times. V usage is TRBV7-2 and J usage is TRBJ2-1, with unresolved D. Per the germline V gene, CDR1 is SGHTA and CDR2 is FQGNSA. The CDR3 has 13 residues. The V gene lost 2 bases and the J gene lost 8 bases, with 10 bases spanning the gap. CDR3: CASSLPPRDEQFF. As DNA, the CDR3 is TGTGCCAGCAGCTTACCCCCTAGGGATGAGCAGTTCTTC.

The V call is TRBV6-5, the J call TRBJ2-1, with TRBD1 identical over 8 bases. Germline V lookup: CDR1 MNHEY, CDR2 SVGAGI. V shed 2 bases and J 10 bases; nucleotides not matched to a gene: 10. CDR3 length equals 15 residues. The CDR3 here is CASSYRQGLPYEQFF. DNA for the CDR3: TGTGCCAGCAGTTACAGACAGGGGTTACCCTACGAGCAGTTCTTC.

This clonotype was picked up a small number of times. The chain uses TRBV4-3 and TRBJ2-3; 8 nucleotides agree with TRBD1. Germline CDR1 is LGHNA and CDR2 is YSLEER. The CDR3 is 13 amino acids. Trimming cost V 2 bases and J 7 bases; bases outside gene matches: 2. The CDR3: CASSQTGGNTQYF. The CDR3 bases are TGCGCCAGCAGCCAAACAGGGGGAAATACGCAGTATTTT.

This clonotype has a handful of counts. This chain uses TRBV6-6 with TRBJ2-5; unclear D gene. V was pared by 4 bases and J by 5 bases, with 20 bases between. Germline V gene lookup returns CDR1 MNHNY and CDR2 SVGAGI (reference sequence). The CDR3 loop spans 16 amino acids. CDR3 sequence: CASSFRIQSPRETQYF. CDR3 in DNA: TGTGCCAGCAGTTTCCGGATCCAGTCCCCTAGGGAGACCCAGTACTTC.

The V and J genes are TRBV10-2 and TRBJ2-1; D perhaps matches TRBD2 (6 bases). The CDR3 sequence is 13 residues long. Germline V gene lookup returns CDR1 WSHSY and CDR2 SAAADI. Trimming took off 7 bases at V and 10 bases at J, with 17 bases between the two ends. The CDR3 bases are TGCGCCAGCACCGCTTCGCCCGCGGGGGAGCAGTTCTTC. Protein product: CASTASPAGEQFF.

The chain's CDR3 is CASSPDTGTSVPRGANVLTF. CDR3 DNA sequence: TGTGCCAGCAGCCCCGATACCGGGACTAGCGTCCCGAGGGGGGCCAACGTCCTGACTTTC. The V call is TRBV5-6, the J call TRBJ2-6, with 10 bases matching TRBD2. J lost 4 bases, V lost 4 bases, and 17 bases had no gene match. This CDR3 is built from 20 residues. The germline CDR1 and CDR2 sequences are SGHDT and YYEEEE.

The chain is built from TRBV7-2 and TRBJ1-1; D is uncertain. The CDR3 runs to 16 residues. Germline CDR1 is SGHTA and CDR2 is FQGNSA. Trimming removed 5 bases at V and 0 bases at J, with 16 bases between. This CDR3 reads CASSLRPDRLNTEAFF. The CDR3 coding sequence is TGTGCCAGCAGCCTCCGACCGGACCGATTGAACACTGAAGCTTTCTTT.

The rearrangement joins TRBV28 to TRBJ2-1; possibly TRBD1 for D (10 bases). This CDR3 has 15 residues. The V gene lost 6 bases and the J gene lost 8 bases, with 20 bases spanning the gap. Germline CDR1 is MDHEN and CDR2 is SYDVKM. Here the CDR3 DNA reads TGTGCCAGCAGCTTAGCGGGGGACAGGGGCCATGAGCAGTTCTTC. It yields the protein CASSLAGDRGHEQFF.

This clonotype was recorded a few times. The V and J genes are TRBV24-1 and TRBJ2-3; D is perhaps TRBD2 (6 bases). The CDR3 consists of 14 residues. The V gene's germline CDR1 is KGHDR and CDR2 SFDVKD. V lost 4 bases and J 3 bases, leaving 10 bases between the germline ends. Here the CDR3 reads CATSEKGRTDTQYF. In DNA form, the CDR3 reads TGTGCCACCAGTGAGAAGGGGAGGACAGATACGCAGTATTTT.

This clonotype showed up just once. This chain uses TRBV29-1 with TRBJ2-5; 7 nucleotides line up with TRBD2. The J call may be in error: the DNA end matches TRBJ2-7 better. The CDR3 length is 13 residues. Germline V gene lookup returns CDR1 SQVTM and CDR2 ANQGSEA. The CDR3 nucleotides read TGCAGCTCAGGAGGAAGCGGGACGGACGAGCAGTACTTC. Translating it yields CSSGGSGTDEQYF.

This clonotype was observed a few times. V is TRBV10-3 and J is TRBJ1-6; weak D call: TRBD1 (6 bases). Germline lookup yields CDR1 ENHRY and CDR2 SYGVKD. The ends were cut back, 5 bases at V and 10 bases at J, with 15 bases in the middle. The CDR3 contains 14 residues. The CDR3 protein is CAISNTGTGSPLHF. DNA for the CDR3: TGTGCCATCAGTAACACAGGGACGGGCTCACCCCTCCACTTT.

CDR3 amino acids: CSARDLPGWDTEAFF. The CDR3 DNA is TGCAGTGCTAGAGATCTACCGGGGTGGGACACTGAAGCTTTCTTT. The chain employs TRBV20-1 and TRBJ1-1; D uncertain. The CDR3 totals 15 residues. V was shortened by 0 bases and J by 3 bases, with 14 bases between the two germline ends. Germline CDR1 reads DFQATT; CDR2 reads SNEGSKA (reference sequence).

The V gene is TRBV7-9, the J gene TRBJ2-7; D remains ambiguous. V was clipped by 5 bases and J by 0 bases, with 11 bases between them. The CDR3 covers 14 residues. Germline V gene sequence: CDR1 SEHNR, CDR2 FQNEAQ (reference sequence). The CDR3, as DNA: TGTGCCAGCAGCAACAGTGAGAACTCCTACGAGCAGTACTTC. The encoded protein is CASSNSENSYEQYF.

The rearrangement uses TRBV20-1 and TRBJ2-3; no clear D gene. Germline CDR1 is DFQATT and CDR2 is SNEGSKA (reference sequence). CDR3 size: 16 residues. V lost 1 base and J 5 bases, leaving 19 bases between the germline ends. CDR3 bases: TGCAGTGCTAGAGCTCCCCTAGAATTCATTAGAGATACGCAGTATTTT. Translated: CSARAPLEFIRDTQYF.

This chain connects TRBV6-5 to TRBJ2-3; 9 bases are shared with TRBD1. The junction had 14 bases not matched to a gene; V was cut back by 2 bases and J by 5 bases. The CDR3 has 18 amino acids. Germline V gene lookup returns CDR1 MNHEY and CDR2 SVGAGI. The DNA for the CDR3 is TGTGCCAGCAGTTACGGGAGAGGGGGACAGGGTCTCAAAGATACGCAGTATTTT. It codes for CASSYGRGGQGLKDTQYF.